The sequence of this T cell receptor beta chain was determined in a study of response to subunit inactivated influenza vaccine (dated by TCRdb to 2016 to 2019). Study-level background: The study used deep quantitative T cell receptor repertoire profiling to track responses to a trivalent subunit inactivated influenza vaccine.

The junction shows trimming of 3 bases on V and 2 bases on J, plus 6 bases between the germline ends. From its cysteine to its phenylalanine, the CDR3 spans 12 amino acids. The CDR3 DNA has 36 bases and is translated from base 1. CDR1 and CDR2, per the germline V gene (reference sequence), are DFQATT and SNEGSKA. This clonotype was counted at least ten times. Its antigen is still unknown. No base qualities exist here, and no much larger clone lies one base off it. The receptor library was made with RT-PCR. TCRdb lists the instrument as Illumina HiSeq 2500. TCRdb's own reprocessing of the public reads used fastp at Q25 and MiXCR and kept productive beta chains. Each CDR3 protein gets just one entry, which takes the most common genes and DNA from the rows behind it. This sample gives a few hundred thousand distinct CDR3 sequences in total; around 11% of them show up just once. The biggest ten clones account for roughly 11% of the sample.

Points the paper makes about the study in general: According to the authors, only a limited number of new T cells may be recruited by each seasonal influenza vaccination.

The same sample was also studied in work on T cells expressing NK-cell markers. As that second study puts it: 5'RACE template switching, by which a universal primer site and unique molecular identifiers were added, was used to make TCR beta cDNA libraries. TCR beta-chain repertoires were profiled in sorted CD3+CD56+NKG2C+, CD3+CD56+NKG2C- and CD3+CD56-NKG2C+ T-cell subsets from seven or eight donors. Among the eight sequenced donors, seven were HCMV-seropositive and one was HCMV-seronegative. In several experiments an anti-gammadeltaTCR antibody was added to restrict sorting to alphabetaTCR-expressing T cells. In more than 5 donors, the dominant CD3+CD56+NKG2C+ clonotypes were found to rank among the top 10 CD8+ clonotypes and to make up about 1.0-8% of CD8+ T cells. Those dominant clonotypes were again the most abundant among CD3+CD56-NKG2C+ cells in a few donors, at about 28.3-65%. Whether the expanded NKG2C-expressing T cell clones were specific for HCMV antigens remained unclear. The study sequenced eight donors, all healthy volunteers chosen at random: three men and five women. A commercial ELISA kit detecting HCMV-specific IgG in serum was used to determine HCMV serostatus. Peripheral blood mononuclear cells were isolated from blood by Ficoll density gradient centrifugation. Bulk peripheral blood T-cell repertoires were additionally sequenced from unsorted PBMC for six donors. Synthesis of cDNA was primed from the TCR beta constant segment and was followed by two consecutive PCR amplification steps. Sequencing of the libraries produced 2 x 150 bp reads on Illumina HiSeq 2000/2500, MiSeq or NextSeq. MIGEC was used to demultiplex reads and group the reads by UMI, and MiTCR was used to assemble and quantify clonotypes. To exclude erroneous sequences, any TCR cDNA sequence not supported by at least two reads was discarded. Downstream repertoire analysis used the tcR package, and clonotypes were matched across fractions by CDR3 nucleotide sequence plus V segment. VDJmatch was used to annotate antigen specificity against VDJdb, with one amino acid substitution in CDR3 allowed.

The clonotype was recovered from a man aged 50 or older who received an inactivated influenza vaccine. Donor details come from another sample of the same person, matched by shared clones. The material was PBMCs from blood, obtained on the day of vaccination. In this chain, TRBV20-1 is recombined with TRBJ2-3, with the D gene uncertain. For the CDR3, the sequence is CSASLDTDTQYF. The DNA sequence is given as TGCAGTGCTAGTCTTGACACAGATACGCAGTATTTT.